This T cell receptor (beta chain) originates from a study of T cell responses to AZD1222 COVID-19 vaccine. Combined were second doses at about 4 or about 12 weeks. There are 13 residues in the CDR3. V was shortened by 8 bases and J by 5 bases, with 12 bases between the two germline ends. As to this clone: The target antigen is unknown.

Sequencing used immunoSEQ multiplex PCR; TCRdb keeps in-frame clones, though not all of them. The sample yields 150,000 to 160,000 clones, around nine tenths seen once. Regarding the study as a whole: Females made up more of the donors, who were largely white British, and clonal diversity may have come out too low.

The specimen comprised peripheral blood, sampled 28 days after the second AZD1222 dose. The origin of this receptor is an adult who received the AZD1222 COVID-19 vaccine. The gene calls are TRBV12-3 or TRBV12-4 and TRBJ2-2; D is tentatively TRBD1 or TRBD2 (5 bases each). CDR3 DNA sequence: TGTGCCAGCTCCCCTGGGGGAACCGGGGAGCTGTTTTTT. This codes for CASSPGGTGELFF.